This T cell receptor beta chain was found in a study of regulatory T cells in long-lasting Graves disease. This clonotype was detected ten times or more. Time point defined: newly diagnosed GD, antithyroid drugs for less than 3 months. Scientists built the TCR library using RNA that was extracted from PBMCs. In germline, CDR1 is SGHAT, CDR2 FQNNGV. The CDR3 is 13 residues long. V lost 8 bases to trimming and J lost 3 bases, with 13 bases between them. According to the study, TCR beta libraries were built with iRepertoire HTBI primers and CDR3-region Arm-PCR. Via MiXCR, TCRdb re-called the multiplex PCR reads, giving one row per CDR3 protein. Of about 360,000 distinct CDR3 sequences listed, about 16% are singletons. These same data were also listed under a study on T cells in Graves' hyperthyroidism and ophthalmopathy.

The sample was peripheral blood mononuclear cells (PBMCs), taken at new diagnosis, from a patient treated with antithyroid drugs. This sequence was found in a woman aged 18-29 years with Graves disease. The V and J genes are TRBV11-2 and TRBJ2-5; no clear D gene. CDR3 DNA: TGTGCCAGCCGCCCACTGGGGAAAGAGACCCAGTACTTC. Its translation is CASRPLGKETQYF.